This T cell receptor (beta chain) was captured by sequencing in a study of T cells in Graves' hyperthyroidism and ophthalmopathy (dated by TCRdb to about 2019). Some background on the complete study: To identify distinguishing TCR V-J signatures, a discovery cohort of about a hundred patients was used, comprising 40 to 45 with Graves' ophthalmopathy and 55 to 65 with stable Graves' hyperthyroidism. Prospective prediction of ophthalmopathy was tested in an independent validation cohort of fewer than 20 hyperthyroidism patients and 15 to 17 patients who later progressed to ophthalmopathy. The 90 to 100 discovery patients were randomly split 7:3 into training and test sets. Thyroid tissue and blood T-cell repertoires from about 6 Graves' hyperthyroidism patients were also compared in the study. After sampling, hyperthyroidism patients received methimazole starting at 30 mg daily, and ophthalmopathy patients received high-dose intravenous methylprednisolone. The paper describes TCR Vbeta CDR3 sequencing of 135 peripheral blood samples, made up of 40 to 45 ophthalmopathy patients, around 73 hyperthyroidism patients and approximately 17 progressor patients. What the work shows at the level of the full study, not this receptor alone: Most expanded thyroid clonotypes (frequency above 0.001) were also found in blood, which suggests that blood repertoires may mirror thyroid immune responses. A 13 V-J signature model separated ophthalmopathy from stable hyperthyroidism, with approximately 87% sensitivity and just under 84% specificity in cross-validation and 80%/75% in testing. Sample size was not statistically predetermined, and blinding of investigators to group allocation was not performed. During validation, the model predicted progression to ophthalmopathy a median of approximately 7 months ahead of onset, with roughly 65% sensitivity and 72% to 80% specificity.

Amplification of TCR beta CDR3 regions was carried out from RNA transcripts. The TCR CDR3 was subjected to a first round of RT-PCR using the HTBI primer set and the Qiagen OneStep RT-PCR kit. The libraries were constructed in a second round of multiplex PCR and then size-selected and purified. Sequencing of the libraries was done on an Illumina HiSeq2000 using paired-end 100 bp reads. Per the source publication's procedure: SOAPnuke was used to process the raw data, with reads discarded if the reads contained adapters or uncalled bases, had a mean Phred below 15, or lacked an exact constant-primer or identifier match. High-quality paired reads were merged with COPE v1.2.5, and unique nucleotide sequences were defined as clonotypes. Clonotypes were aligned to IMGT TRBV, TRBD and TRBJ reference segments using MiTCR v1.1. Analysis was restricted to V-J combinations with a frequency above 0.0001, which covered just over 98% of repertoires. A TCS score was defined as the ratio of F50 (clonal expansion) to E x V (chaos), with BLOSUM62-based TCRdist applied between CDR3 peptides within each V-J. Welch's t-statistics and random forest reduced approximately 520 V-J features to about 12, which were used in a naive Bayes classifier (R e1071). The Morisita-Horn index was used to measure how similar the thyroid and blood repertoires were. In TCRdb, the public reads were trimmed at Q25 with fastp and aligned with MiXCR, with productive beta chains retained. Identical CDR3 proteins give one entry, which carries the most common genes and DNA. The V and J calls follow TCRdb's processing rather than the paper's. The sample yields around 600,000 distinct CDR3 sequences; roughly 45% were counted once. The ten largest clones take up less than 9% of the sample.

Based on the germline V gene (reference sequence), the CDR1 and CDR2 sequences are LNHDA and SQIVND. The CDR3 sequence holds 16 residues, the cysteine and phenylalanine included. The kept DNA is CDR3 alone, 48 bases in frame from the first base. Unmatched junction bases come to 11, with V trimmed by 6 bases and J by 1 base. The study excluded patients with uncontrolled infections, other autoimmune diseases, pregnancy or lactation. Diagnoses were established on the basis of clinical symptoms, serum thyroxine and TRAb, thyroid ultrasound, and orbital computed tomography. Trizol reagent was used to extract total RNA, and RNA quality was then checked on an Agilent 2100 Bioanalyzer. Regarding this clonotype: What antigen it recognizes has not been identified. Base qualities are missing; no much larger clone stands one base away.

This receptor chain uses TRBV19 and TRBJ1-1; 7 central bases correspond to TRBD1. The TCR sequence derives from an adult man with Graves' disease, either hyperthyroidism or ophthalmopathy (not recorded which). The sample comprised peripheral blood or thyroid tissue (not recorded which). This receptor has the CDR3 CASREEVWTGNTEAFF. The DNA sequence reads TGTGCCAGTAGAGAGGAGGTATGGACAGGGAACACTGAAGCTTTCTTT.